This T cell receptor (beta chain) was profiled in a study of CD8 T cells in Susac syndrome. Random hexamers served to reverse transcribe roughly 0.5 to 1 ug RNA. TCRdb called the immunoSEQ multiplex PCR reads again in MiXCR, with one record for every CDR3 protein. The data show around 130,000 distinct CDR3 sequences, roughly 92% seen once. Germline V gene sequence: CDR1 MNHEY, CDR2 SMNVEV (reference sequence). The CDR3 runs to 13 residues. V lost 3 bases to trimming and J lost 8 bases; unmatched junction nucleotides: 6. Sequenced material: CD4+ T cells from PBMCs. The chain is built from TRBV27 and TRBJ1-2; 7 bases map to TRBD1. This TCR derives from a human donor in good health. The CDR3 nucleotides read TGTGCCAGCAGTTTTTGGACAGGAGGCGGCTACACCTTC. Translating gives CASSFWTGGGYTF.